The clone carrying this T cell receptor (beta chain) has only a few counts. Antigen: not known. Data came from immunoSEQ multiplex PCR; TCRdb stores just in-frame clones and leaves some out. The table has 150,000 to 200,000 clones, more than 75% seen once. This entry is derived from a study of T cell responses to AZD1222 COVID-19 vaccine. Study conclusions and caveats: Nearly half of unique spike-specific TCRs reportedly avoided B.1.351 and B.1.1.7 mutated regions. At baseline, just a handful of AZD1222 recipients tested seropositive. Most donors were white British, females outnumbered males, and clonal diversity was possibly underestimated. Across spike, vaccine-associated CD4 TCRs were found, dominant at 160-218 and 743-854.

Trimming cost V 4 bases and J 10 bases, with 11 bases left between them. Germline-derived CDR1 and CDR2 are SGHTA and FQGNSA. This CDR3 region has 12 residues. The source was peripheral blood, collected 28 days after the second AZD1222 dose. The chain joins TRBV7-2 to TRBJ2-1, with no clear D. This TCR derives from an adult who received the AZD1222 COVID-19 vaccine. CDR3 residues: CASSSSDGEQFF. CDR3 coding DNA: TGTGCCAGCAGCTCCTCTGATGGGGAGCAGTTCTTC.